The entry below gives a single TCR beta chain sequence along with its context. Its antigen is unidentified. Making TCR beta cDNA involved 400 to 600 ng total RNA and a constant-region primer. Slightly modified ARM-PCR, run as three nested multiplex PCR rounds, produced the TCR beta libraries. TRBV1-TRBV30 forward primers and a C-beta reverse primer were used in the first two PCR rounds, which each ran for about 10 cycles. TCRdb processed the multiplex PCR reads anew with MiXCR; each CDR3 protein has one entry. The sample comprises around 330,000 distinct CDR3 sequences, 45% to 70% of which are singletons, and approximately 15% rests with the top ten. The data stem from a study of tumor-infiltrating lymphocytes in primary liver carcinoma. Whole-study context: Surgery removed the patients' primary liver carcinoma.

Study observations and caveats: Tumor region pairs overlapped more than did tumor-adjacent and tumor-blood pairs.

Unsorted whole blood supplied the RNA, and germline DNA was extracted too. The patients, who had chronic HBV infection, were treatment-naive (untreated). V was pared by 6 bases and J by 8 bases, with 20 bases between. The CDR3 is made up of 15 amino acids. Germline V gene lookup returns CDR1 MNHEY and CDR2 SVGEGT. This sequence originates from a woman in her twenties or thirties with primary liver carcinoma and hepatitis B virus infection. The chain uses TRBV6-2 or TRBV6-3 and TRBJ2-1; unclear D gene. Material: peripheral blood. In DNA form, the CDR3 reads TGTGCCAGCAGCTCTAACCTTGAGCTGAGCGATGAGCAGTTCTTC. Translating gives CASSSNLELSDEQFF.